This TCR beta chain was observed in a study of blood T cells in healthy people across ages. Donation came from healthy Caucasian individuals in Russia who were aged roughly 6 to 95. Overall study results and limits: When set beside aged donors, long-lived donors presented more naive CD4+ cells and higher diversity.

The CDR3 loop spans 14 amino acids. V was trimmed by 7 bases and J by 6 bases, leaving 17 bases between them. Germline V CDR1 and CDR2: MNHNY, SVGAGI (reference sequence). There are a few counts of this clonotype. Antigen specificity is unknown. Primers used in a second PCR of roughly 7 to 12 cycles were a sample-barcoded 5' primer and a J-beta primer mix. Every cDNA molecule bore a tag from a template-switch adaptor containing 12 random nucleotides. MiXCR, run by TCRdb on the 5' RACE reads, gives a single entry per CDR3 protein. Here the sample spans 700,000 or so distinct CDR3 sequences, about 20% being singletons.

The sequence came from a man in his 70s in good health. J is TRBJ2-3 and V is TRBV6-6; weak D call: TRBD1 (6 bases). The specimen was blood. The CDR3 nucleotides read TGTGCCAGCAACGGACAGCCCCCAAGGGATACGCAGTATTTT. Protein: CASNGQPPRDTQYF.